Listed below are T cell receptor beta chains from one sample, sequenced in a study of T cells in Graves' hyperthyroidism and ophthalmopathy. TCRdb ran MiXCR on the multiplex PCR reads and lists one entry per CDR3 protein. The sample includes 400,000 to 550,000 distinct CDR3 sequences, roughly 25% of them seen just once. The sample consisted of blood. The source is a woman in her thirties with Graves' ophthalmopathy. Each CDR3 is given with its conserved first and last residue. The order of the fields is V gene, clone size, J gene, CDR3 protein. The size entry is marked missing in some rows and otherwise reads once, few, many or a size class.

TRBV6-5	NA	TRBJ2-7	CASSYSSITYEQYF
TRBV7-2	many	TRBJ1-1	CASSLLTVEAFF
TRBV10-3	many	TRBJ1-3	CATTYSGNTIYF
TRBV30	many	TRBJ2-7	CAWSTGTGGFYEQYF
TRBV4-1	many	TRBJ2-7	CASSQDGYEQYF
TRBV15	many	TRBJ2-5	CATSIPSGVETQYF
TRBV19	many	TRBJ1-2	CASSIQAYGYTF
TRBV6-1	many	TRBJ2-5	CASSPRALDKETQYF
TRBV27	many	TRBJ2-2	CASSLFWVGGELFF
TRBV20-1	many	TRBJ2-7	CSAPGQTYEQYF
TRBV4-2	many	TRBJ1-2	CASSQEEEPYGYTF
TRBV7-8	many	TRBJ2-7	CASSFSGGLNEQYF
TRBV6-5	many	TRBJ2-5	CASITGLASETQYF
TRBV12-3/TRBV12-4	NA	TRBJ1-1	CASSEGAPNTEAFF
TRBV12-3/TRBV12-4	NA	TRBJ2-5	CASSSGTGVKETQYF
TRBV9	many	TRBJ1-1	CASSGEVSTEAFF
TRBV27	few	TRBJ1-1	CASSLAGAIHMNTEAFF
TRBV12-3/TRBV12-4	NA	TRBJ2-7	CASSLGTADEQYF
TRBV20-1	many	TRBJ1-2	CSAMRTETYGYTF
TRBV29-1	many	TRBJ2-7	CSAIKPGFGNEQYF
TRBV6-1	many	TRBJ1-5	CASSEVFQPQHF
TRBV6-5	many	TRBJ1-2	CASSYVGQGDYGYTF
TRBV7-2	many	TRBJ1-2	CASSQQGSSYGYTF
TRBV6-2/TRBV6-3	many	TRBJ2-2	CASSYSAGLASTGELFF
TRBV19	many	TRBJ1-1	CASSIEINTEAFF
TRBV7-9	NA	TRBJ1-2	CASRPGQGMGYTF
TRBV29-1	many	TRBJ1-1	CSVVRGDTEAFF